This TCR beta chain was profiled in a study of cytomegalovirus exposure and HLA in healthy donors. Overall study: Caucasian-associated ancestry cluster membership applied to 75% to 85% of approximately 400 genotyped donors.

Per germline, CDR1 ENHRY and CDR2 SYGVKD. The CDR3 has 14 amino acids. V was cut by 1 base and J by 6 bases, with 12 bases left in between. General observations from the study: Prior analysis indicated that the majority of TCR beta V segments exhibited productivity approximately 87% or approximately 30% of the time. Per a later analysis, about 18,000 TCR beta sequences showed association with HLA alleles at 0.05 false discovery rate.

Vbeta (60) and Jbeta (13) primers were used in the PCR. The assay was immunoSEQ multiplex PCR, and TCRdb's table has in-frame clones only and misses some. The sample has about 110,000 clones; 15% to 17% are singletons. Among the donors, all were healthy bone marrow donors. As to this clone: Its antigen is not known.

Sample: PBMCs. The chain carries TRBV10-3 and TRBJ1-2; D gene ambiguous. The TCR originated in a woman under 30 in good health and CMV-seronegative. CDR3 loop: CAISEYQDSDGYTF. The CDR3 DNA is TGTGCCATCAGTGAGTATCAGGATTCGGATGGCTACACCTTC.